Listed below are T cell receptor beta chains from one sample, sequenced in a study of blood T cell repertoires in COVID-19. Only in-frame clones appear in the TCRdb table, and some are missing; sequencing was by immunoSEQ multiplex PCR. The sample holds over 250,000 clones, 80% to 90% seen once. What was sequenced was peripheral blood. The source is a woman between 65 and 79 years old with COVID-19, enrolled during active disease. Both conserved end residues are part of each CDR3. Each record gives: CDR3 length, J gene, clone size, D gene, V gene, CDR3 DNA, CDR3 protein. D genes are given only for firm matches. Size is omitted from some rows. Given values are once, few, many or a class for expanded clones.

length: 14
J: TRBJ2-4
size: .
D: .
V: TRBV5-4
DNA: TGTGCCAGCAGCTTGGGGCTAGTCCCAAACATTCAGTACTTC
CDR3: CASSLGLVPNIQYF

length: 14
J: TRBJ1-4
size: .
D: .
V: TRBV6-5
DNA: TGTGCCAGCAGCTCCGGGAGAGCAGAAGAAAAACTGTTTTTT
CDR3: CASSSGRAEEKLFF

length: 14
J: TRBJ1-1
size: .
D: TRBD1
V: TRBV4-1
DNA: TGCGCCAGCAGCGACGACAGGGGCGGAACTGAAGCTTTCTTT
CDR3: CASSDDRGGTEAFF

length: 14
J: TRBJ2-1
size: .
D: .
V: TRBV28
DNA: TGTGCCAGCAGTTTAACTGTCTCCTACAATGAGCAGTTCTTC
CDR3: CASSLTVSYNEQFF

length: 17
J: TRBJ1-5
size: .
D: .
V: TRBV24-1
DNA: TGTGCCACCAGTGGATGGCAGGTCCCTAATAGCAATCAGCCCCAGCATTTT
CDR3: CATSGWQVPNSNQPQHF

length: 15
J: TRBJ2-7
size: .
D: TRBD2
V: TRBV27
DNA: TGTGCCAGCAGTTATTCTAGCGGGAGGGCCTACGAGCAGTACTTC
CDR3: CASSYSSGRAYEQYF

length: 14
J: TRBJ2-7
size: once
D: TRBD2
V: TRBV5-1
DNA: TGCGCCAGCAGTTCCGGGACTAGTGTCGACGAGCAGTACTTC
CDR3: CASSSGTSVDEQYF

length: 13
J: TRBJ2-2
size: .
D: TRBD1
V: TRBV3-1/TRBV3-2
DNA: TGTGCCAGCAGGACAGGGCCCCCCGGGGAGCTGTTTTTT
CDR3: CASRTGPPGELFF

length: 14
J: TRBJ1-2
size: .
D: .
V: TRBV5-1
DNA: TGCGCCAGCAGCTTGGCCGAGGGCAACTATGGCTACACCTTC
CDR3: CASSLAEGNYGYTF

length: 13
J: TRBJ2-7
size: .
D: .
V: TRBV30
DNA: TGTGCCTGGAGTGCAGGCCGCTCCTACGAGCAGTACTTC
CDR3: CAWSAGRSYEQYF

length: 15
J: TRBJ2-7
size: .
D: TRBD2
V: TRBV7-2
DNA: TGTGCCAGCATGCGACTAGCGGGAAGTTTCTACGAGCAGTACTTC
CDR3: CASMRLAGSFYEQYF

length: 15
J: TRBJ1-2
size: .
D: TRBD1
V: TRBV28
DNA: TGTGCCAGCAGATCAAGACAGGGAGCTACTTATGGCTACACCTTC
CDR3: CASRSRQGATYGYTF

length: 15
J: TRBJ1-5
size: .
D: .
V: TRBV2
DNA: TGTGCCAGCAGAGAACAGGGATGGGGCAATCAGCCCCAGCATTTT
CDR3: CASREQGWGNQPQHF

length: 16
J: TRBJ1-1
size: .
D: .
V: TRBV7-8
DNA: TGTGCCAGCAGCTTAGTCATGGGACTCCCGAACACTGAAGCTTTCTTT
CDR3: CASSLVMGLPNTEAFF

length: 18
J: TRBJ2-2
size: .
D: TRBD2
V: TRBV7-2
DNA: TGTGCCAGCAGCTTAACCGTTAGCGGGACCCTGAACACCGGGGAGCTGTTTTTT
CDR3: CASSLTVSGTLNTGELFF

length: 14
J: TRBJ1-2
size: .
D: TRBD1
V: TRBV10-3
DNA: TGTGCCATCAGTAAAGAGTCAGGGGGAGACGGCTACACCTTC
CDR3: CAISKESGGDGYTF

length: 18
J: TRBJ2-7
size: .
D: TRBD2
V: TRBV25-1
DNA: TGTGCCAGCCGTGGCCCTAGCGGGGTGAGACGTAGCTCCTACGAGCAGTACTTC
CDR3: CASRGPSGVRRSSYEQYF

length: 14
J: TRBJ2-7
size: .
D: TRBD1
V: TRBV19
DNA: TGTGCCAGTAGTCCAGGGGGGACAGGGTACGAGCAGTACTTC
CDR3: CASSPGGTGYEQYF

length: 12
J: TRBJ2-5
size: .
D: .
V: TRBV3-1/TRBV3-2
DNA: TGTGCCAGCAGCCAGAAAGCCGAGACCCAGTACTTC
CDR3: CASSQKAETQYF

length: 14
J: TRBJ1-2
size: .
D: .
V: TRBV29-1
DNA: TGCAGCGTTGAATCCCTCACTACTAACTATGGCTACACCTTC
CDR3: CSVESLTTNYGYTF

length: 11
J: TRBJ1-2
size: .
D: .
V: TRBV7-6
DNA: TGTGCTACAGGTTCTAACTATGGCTACACCTTC
CDR3: CATGSNYGYTF

length: 13
J: TRBJ1-2
size: .
D: TRBD1
V: TRBV30
DNA: TGTGCCTGGAGTCCAGACAGGGGGCAAGGCTACACCTTC
CDR3: CAWSPDRGQGYTF

length: 15
J: TRBJ1-6
size: .
D: TRBD1
V: TRBV4-1
DNA: TGCGCCAGCAGCCATACGGGACAGCCTAATTCACCCCTCCACTTT
CDR3: CASSHTGQPNSPLHF

length: 16
J: TRBJ1-4
size: .
D: .
V: TRBV9
DNA: TGTGCCAGCAGCGTAGGGGGTGGGACATCTAATGAAAAACTGTTTTTT
CDR3: CASSVGGGTSNEKLFF

length: 14
J: TRBJ2-1
size: .
D: TRBD1
V: TRBV2
DNA: TGTGCCAGGTCAGGGGGCGTTTCCTACAATGAGCAGTTCTTC
CDR3: CARSGGVSYNEQFF

length: 14
J: TRBJ2-3
size: .
D: .
V: TRBV19
DNA: TGTGCCAGTAGAGTCCAAAGCGGCACAGATACGCAGTATTTT
CDR3: CASRVQSGTDTQYF

length: 15
J: TRBJ2-5
size: once
D: TRBD2
V: TRBV15
DNA: TGTGCCACCAGCCCGGGACTAGCGGGAGGAGTGACCCAGTACTTC
CDR3: CATSPGLAGGVTQYF

length: 17
J: TRBJ1-3
size: .
D: .
V: TRBV28
DNA: TGTGCCAGCAGTAATCGACAGGCGGGGGCTTCTGGAAACACCATATATTTT
CDR3: CASSNRQAGASGNTIYF

length: 15
J: TRBJ1-2
size: .
D: TRBD1
V: TRBV2
DNA: TGTGCCAGCAGGGCCAACAGGGGGAAGGGCTATGGCTACACCTTC
CDR3: CASRANRGKGYGYTF

length: 14
J: TRBJ1-3
size: .
D: .
V: TRBV19
DNA: TGTGCCAGTAGCCCACTTGTCTCTGGAAACACCATATATTTT
CDR3: CASSPLVSGNTIYF

length: 16
J: TRBJ2-7
size: once
D: TRBD2
V: TRBV28
DNA: TGTGCCAGCAGTTTCGGCGGAGCGGGAAGCTCCTACGAGCAGTACTTC
CDR3: CASSFGGAGSSYEQYF

length: 13
J: TRBJ2-7
size: once
D: TRBD1
V: TRBV24-1
DNA: TGTGCCTCCTCAGGGGGCGCTACCTACGAGCAGTACTTC
CDR3: CASSGGATYEQYF

length: 14
J: TRBJ2-5
size: few
D: .
V: TRBV5-1
DNA: TGCGCCAGCAGCTTGGCCGCGGGGAAAGAGACCCAGTACTTC
CDR3: CASSLAAGKETQYF

length: 15
J: TRBJ2-3
size: .
D: .
V: TRBV3-1/TRBV3-2
DNA: TGTGCCAGCAGCCAAGGCTATCTTAGCACAGATACGCAGTATTTT
CDR3: CASSQGYLSTDTQYF

length: 14
J: TRBJ2-7
size: .
D: TRBD2
V: TRBV28
DNA: TGTGCCAGCAGTTTAGGTAGCGGGGGATACGAGCAGTACTTC
CDR3: CASSLGSGGYEQYF

length: 12
J: TRBJ1-2
size: .
D: TRBD1
V: TRBV6-5
DNA: TGTGCCAGCAGCCGGACAGGGGAGAGCTACACCTTC
CDR3: CASSRTGESYTF

length: 16
J: TRBJ2-2
size: .
D: TRBD2
V: TRBV4-1
DNA: TGCGCCAGCAGCCAGTCAGGGACTAGCGTGAGCGGGGAGCTGTTTTTT
CDR3: CASSQSGTSVSGELFF

length: 14
J: TRBJ1-2
size: once
D: .
V: TRBV4-1
DNA: TGCGCCAGCAGCCAAGACAGGGTGGGCTATGGCTACACCTTC
CDR3: CASSQDRVGYGYTF

length: 14
J: TRBJ2-3
size: .
D: TRBD1
V: TRBV10-3
DNA: TGTGCCATCGCGACCGGGACAGGGAGGGATACGCAGTATTTT
CDR3: CAIATGTGRDTQYF

length: 15
J: TRBJ1-2
size: once
D: TRBD1
V: TRBV30
DNA: TGTGCCTGGAGTCTAGGACAGGCCGTGGGGGATGGCTACACCTTC
CDR3: CAWSLGQAVGDGYTF

length: 13
J: TRBJ1-1
size: .
D: .
V: TRBV4-2
DNA: TGTGCCAGCAGCTCAGGGTTGAACACTGAAGCTTTCTTT
CDR3: CASSSGLNTEAFF

length: 17
J: TRBJ2-1
size: .
D: TRBD2
V: TRBV5-1
DNA: TGCGCCAGCAGCTTGGAAGCTTTGCTAGCGGCACCTGGTGAGCAGTTCTTC
CDR3: CASSLEALLAAPGEQFF

length: 14
J: TRBJ2-3
size: .
D: .
V: TRBV5-1
DNA: TGCGCCAGCAGCTACGGGGGAAGCACAGATACGCAGTATTTT
CDR3: CASSYGGSTDTQYF

length: 15
J: TRBJ2-7
size: .
D: TRBD2
V: TRBV19
DNA: TGTGCCAGTAGTACCACAGCGGGAGGGTCCTACGAGCAGTACTTC
CDR3: CASSTTAGGSYEQYF

length: 15
J: TRBJ1-2
size: .
D: TRBD1
V: TRBV5-6
DNA: TGTGCCAGCAGCCCTCAGGGGGGTTCTAACTATGGCTACACCTTC
CDR3: CASSPQGGSNYGYTF

length: 12
J: TRBJ2-7
size: .
D: .
V: TRBV7-9
DNA: TGTGCCAGCAGCTTAGAGGAGTACGAGCAGTACTTC
CDR3: CASSLEEYEQYF

length: 13
J: TRBJ2-6
size: once
D: .
V: TRBV28
DNA: TGTGCCAGCAGCTCCTCTGGGGCCAACGTCCTGACTTTC
CDR3: CASSSSGANVLTF